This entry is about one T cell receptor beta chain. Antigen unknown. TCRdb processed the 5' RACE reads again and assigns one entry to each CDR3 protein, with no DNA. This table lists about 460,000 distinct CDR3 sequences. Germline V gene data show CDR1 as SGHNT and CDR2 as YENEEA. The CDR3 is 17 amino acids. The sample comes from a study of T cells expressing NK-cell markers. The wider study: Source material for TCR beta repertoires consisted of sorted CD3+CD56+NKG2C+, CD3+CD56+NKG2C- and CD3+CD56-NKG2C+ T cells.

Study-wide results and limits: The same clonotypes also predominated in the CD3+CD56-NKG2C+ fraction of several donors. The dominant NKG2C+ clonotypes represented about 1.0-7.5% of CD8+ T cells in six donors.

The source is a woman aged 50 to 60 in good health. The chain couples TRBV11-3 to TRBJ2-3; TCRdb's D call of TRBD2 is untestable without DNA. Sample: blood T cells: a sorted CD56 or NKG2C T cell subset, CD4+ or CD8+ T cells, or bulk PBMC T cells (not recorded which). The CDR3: CASGSQAGGGLTDTQYF.